This T cell receptor beta chain was observed in a study of T cell responses to AZD1222 COVID-19 vaccine. In the case of this clone: Its antigen is as yet unknown.

The study, taken as a whole, reports: Close to half of spike-specific TCRs reportedly recognize unmutated variant regions. In a largely white British group with more females than males, clonal diversity was possibly underestimated.

The data were produced by immunoSEQ multiplex PCR, yet TCRdb's version contains in-frame clones alone and is incomplete. The sample records about 93,000 clones, roughly nine tenths being singletons. Germline V lookup: CDR1 MNHEY, CDR2 SVGAGI. This CDR3 is 14 amino acids long. The V and J ends lost 6 bases and 1 base respectively, with 12 bases between them. This specimen consisted of peripheral blood, obtained on day 0 of MenACWY control vaccination. The chain joins TRBV6-5 to TRBJ1-1; no firm D call. The source is an adult in good health. CDR3 DNA: TGTGCCAGCAGAAACCACCGTGGGAACACTGAAGCTTTCTTT. Protein product: CASRNHRGNTEAFF.